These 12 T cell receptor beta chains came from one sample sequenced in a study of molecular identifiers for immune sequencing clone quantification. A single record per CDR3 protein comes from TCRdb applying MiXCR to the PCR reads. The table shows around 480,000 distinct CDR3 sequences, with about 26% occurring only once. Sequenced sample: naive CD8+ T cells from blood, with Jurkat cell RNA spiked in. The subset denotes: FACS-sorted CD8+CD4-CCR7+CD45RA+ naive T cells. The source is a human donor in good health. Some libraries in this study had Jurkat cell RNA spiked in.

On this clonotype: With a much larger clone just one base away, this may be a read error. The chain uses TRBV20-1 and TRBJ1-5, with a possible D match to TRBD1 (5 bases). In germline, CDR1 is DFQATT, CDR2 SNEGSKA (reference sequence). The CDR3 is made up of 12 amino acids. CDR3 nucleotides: TGCAGTGCTAGAGCCGGGGACCAGCCCCGGCATTTT. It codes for CSARAGDQPRHF.

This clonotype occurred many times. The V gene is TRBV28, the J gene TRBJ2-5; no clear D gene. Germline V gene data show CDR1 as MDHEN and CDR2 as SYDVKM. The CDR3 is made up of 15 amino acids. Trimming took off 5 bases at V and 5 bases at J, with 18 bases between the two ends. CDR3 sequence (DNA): TGTGCCAGCAGTAAACGGGCCTGGTCGTTGGAGACCCAGTACTTC. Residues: CASSKRAWSLETQYF.

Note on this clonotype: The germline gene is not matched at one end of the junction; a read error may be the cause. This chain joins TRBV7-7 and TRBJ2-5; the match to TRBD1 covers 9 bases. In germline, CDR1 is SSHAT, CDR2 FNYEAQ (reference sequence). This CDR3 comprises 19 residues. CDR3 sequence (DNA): TGTGCTAGCAGCTTAGTCTCTAACCCGACAGGGGGGCTTCGGGAGACCCAGTACTTC. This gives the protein CASSLVSNPTGGLRETQYF.

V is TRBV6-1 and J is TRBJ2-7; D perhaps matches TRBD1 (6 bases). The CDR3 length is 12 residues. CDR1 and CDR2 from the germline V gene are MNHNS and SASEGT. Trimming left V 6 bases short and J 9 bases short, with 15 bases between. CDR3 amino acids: CASSRDTGWQYF. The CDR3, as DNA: TGTGCCAGCAGCCGGGACACCGGGTGGCAGTACTTC.

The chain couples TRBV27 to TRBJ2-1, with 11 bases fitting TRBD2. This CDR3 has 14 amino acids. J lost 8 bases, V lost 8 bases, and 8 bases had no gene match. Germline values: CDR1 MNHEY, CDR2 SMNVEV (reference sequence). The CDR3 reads CASAGTSGYDEQFF. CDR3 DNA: TGTGCCAGCGCCGGGACTAGCGGATACGATGAGCAGTTCTTC.

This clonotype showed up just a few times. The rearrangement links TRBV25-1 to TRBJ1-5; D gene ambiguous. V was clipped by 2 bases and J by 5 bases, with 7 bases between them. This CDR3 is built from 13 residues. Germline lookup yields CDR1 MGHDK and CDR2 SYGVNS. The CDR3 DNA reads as TGTGCCAGCAGTGAAGGCCTTGATCAGCCCCAGCATTTT. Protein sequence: CASSEGLDQPQHF.

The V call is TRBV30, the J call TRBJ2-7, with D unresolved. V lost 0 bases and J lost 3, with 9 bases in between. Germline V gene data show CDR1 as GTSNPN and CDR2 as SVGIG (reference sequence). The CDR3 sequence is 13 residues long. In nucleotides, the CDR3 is TGTGCCTGGAGTGTTGGAAGGAGCTACGAGCAGTACTTC. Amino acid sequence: CAWSVGRSYEQYF. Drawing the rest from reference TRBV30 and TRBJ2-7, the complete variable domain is SQTIHQWPATLVQPVGSPLSLECTVEGTSNPNLYWYRQAAGRGLQLLFYSVGIGQISSEVPQNLSASRPQDRQFILSSKKLLLSDSGFYLCAWSVGRSYEQYFGPGTRLTVT.

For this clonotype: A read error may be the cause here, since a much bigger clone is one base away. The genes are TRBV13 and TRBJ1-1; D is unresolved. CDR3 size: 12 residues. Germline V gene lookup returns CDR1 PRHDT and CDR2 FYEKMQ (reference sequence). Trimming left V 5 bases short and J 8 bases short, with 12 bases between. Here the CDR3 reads CASSHARSEAFF. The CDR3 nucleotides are TGTGCCAGCAGCCACGCCCGGTCAGAAGCTTTCTTT.

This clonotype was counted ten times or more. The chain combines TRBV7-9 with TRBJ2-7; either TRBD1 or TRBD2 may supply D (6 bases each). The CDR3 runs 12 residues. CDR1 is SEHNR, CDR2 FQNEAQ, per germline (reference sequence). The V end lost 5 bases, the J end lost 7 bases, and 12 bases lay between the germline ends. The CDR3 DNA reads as TGTGCCAGCAGCGAAAAGGGGGGAGAGCAGTACTTC. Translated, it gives CASSEKGGEQYF.

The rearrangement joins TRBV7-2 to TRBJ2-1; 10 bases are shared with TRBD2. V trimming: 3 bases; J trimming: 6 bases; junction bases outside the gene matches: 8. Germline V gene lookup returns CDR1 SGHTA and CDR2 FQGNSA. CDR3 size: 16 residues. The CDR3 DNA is TGTGCCAGCAGCTTTCTAGCGGGGGCCAACCTCAATGAGCAGTTCTTC. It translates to CASSFLAGANLNEQFF.

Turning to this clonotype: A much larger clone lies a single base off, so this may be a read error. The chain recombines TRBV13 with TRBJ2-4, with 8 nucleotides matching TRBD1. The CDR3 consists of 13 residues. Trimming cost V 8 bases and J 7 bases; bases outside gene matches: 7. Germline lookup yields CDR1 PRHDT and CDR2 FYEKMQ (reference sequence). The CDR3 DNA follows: TGTGCCAGCTGCTCAGGGGGCAGGAACATTCAGTACTTC. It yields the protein CASCSGGRNIQYF.

CDR3 amino acids: CASSPRNYNEQFF. CDR3 coding DNA: TGTGCCAGCAGCCCACGAAACTACAATGAGCAGTTCTTC. The chain combines TRBV7-9 with TRBJ2-1, with D unresolved. The CDR3 is 13 residues long. CDR1 is SEHNR, CDR2 FQNEAQ, per germline (reference sequence). V lost 5 bases, J lost 3 bases, and 8 bases lay in between.